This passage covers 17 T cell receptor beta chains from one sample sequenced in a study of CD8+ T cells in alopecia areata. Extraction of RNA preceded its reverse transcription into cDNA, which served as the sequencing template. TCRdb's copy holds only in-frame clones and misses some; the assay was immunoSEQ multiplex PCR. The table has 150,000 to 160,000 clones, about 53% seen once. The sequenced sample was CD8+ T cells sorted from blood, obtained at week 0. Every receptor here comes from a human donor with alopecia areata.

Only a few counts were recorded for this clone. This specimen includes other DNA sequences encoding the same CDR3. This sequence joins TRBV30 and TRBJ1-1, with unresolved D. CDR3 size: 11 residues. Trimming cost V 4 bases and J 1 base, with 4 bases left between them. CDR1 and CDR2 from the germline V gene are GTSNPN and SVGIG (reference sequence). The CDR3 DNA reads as TGTGCCTGGATAAGGAACACTGAAGCTTTCTTT. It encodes CAWIRNTEAFF.

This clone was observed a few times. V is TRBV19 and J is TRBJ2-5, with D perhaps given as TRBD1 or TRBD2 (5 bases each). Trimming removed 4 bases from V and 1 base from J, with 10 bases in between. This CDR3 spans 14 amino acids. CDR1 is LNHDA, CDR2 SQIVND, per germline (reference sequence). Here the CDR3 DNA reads TGTGCCAGTAGTACGGGACGGTTCCAAGAGACCCAGTACTTC. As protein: CASSTGRFQETQYF.

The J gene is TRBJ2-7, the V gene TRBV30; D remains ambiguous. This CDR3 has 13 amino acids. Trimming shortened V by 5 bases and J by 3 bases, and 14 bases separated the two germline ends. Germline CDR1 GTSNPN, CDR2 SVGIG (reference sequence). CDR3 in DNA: TGTGCCTGGGATCAGGCGTTTGGCTACGAGCAGTACTTC. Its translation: CAWDQAFGYEQYF.

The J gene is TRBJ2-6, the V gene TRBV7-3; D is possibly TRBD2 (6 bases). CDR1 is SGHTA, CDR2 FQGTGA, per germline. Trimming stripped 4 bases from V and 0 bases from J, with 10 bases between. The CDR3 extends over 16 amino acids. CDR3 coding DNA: TGTGCCAGCAGCTCGGGACTGTTCTCTGGGGCCAACGTCCTGACTTTC. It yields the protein CASSSGLFSGANVLTF.

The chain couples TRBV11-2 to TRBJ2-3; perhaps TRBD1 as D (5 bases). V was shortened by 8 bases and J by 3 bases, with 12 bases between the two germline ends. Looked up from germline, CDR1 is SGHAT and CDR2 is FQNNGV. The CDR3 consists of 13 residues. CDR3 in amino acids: CASRQGMTDTQYF. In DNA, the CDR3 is TGTGCCAGCCGGCAGGGTATGACAGATACGCAGTATTTT.

CDR3 in DNA: TGTGCCAGCAGTGAAGGGAGGGGACTAGGCTACGAGCAGTACTTC. The encoded protein is CASSEGRGLGYEQYF. The chain is built from TRBV2 and TRBJ2-7; 8 bases line up with TRBD2. This CDR3 spans 15 amino acids. The J segment lost 3 bases and the V segment lost 1 base, leaving 5 bases of the junction unmatched. The germline CDR1 and CDR2 sequences are SNHLY and FYNNEI.

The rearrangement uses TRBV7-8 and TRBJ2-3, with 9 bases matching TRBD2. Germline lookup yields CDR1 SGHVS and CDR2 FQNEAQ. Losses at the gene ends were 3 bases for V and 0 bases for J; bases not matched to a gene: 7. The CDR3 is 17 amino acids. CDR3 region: CASSLNPSGVSTDTQYF. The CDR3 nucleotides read TGTGCCAGCAGCTTGAATCCTAGCGGGGTTAGCACAGATACGCAGTATTTT.

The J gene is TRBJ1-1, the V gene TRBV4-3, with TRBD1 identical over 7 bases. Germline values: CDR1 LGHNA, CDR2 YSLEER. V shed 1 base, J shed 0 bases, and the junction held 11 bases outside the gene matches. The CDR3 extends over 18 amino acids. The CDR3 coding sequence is TGCGCCAGCAGCCAAGTCGTAGGGGGCGAACGCATGAACACTGAAGCTTTCTTT. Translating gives CASSQVVGGERMNTEAFF.

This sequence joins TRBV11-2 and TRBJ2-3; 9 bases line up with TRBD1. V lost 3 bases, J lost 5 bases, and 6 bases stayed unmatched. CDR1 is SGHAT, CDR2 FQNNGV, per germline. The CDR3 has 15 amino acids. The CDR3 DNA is TGTGCCAGCAGCTTGGGGGACAGGGTTCGAGATACGCAGTATTTT. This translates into CASSLGDRVRDTQYF. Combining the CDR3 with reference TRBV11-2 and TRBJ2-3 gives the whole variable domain EAGVAQSPRYKIIEKRQSVAFWCNPISGHATLYWYQQILGQGPKLLIQFQNNGVVDDSQLPKDRFSAERLKGVDSTLKIQPAKLEDSAVYLCASSLGDRVRDTQYFGPGTRLTVL.

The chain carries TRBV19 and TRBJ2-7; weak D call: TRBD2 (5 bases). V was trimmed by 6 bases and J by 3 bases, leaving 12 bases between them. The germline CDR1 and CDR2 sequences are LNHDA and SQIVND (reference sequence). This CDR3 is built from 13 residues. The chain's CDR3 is CASRSLASYEQYF. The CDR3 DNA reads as TGTGCCAGTAGGAGCTTAGCGAGCTACGAGCAGTACTTC.

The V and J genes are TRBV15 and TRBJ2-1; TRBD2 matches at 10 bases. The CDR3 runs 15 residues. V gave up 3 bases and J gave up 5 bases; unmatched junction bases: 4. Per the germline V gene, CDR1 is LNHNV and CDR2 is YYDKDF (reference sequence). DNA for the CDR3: TGTGCCACCAGCAGGGGACTAGCGCCTAACAATGAGCAGTTCTTC. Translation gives CATSRGLAPNNEQFF. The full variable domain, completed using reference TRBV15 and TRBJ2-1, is DAMVIQNPRYQVTQFGKPVTLSCSQTLNHNVMYWYQQKSSQAPKLLFHYYDKDFNNEADTPDNFQSRRPNTSFCFLDIRSPGLGDTAMYLCATSRGLAPNNEQFFGPGTRLTVL.

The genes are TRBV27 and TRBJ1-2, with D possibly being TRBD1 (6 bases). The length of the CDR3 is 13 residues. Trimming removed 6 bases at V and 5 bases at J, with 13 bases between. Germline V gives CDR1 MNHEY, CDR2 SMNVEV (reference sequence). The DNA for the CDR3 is TGTGCCAGCAGGCGCAGGGGCGATTATGGCTACACCTTC. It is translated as CASRRRGDYGYTF.

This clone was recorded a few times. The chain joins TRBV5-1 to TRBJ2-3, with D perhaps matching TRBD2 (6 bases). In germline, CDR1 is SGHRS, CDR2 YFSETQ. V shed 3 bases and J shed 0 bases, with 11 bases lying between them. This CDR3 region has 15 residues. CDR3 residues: CASSSRGSSTDTQYF. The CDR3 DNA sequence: TGCGCCAGCAGCTCCCGGGGGAGTAGCACAGATACGCAGTATTTT.

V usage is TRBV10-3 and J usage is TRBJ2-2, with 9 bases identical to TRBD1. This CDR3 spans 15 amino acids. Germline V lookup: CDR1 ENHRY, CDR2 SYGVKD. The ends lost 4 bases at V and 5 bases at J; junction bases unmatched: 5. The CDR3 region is CAISAGTGSTGELFF. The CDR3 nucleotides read TGTGCCATCAGTGCCGGGACAGGGAGTACCGGGGAGCTGTTTTTT.

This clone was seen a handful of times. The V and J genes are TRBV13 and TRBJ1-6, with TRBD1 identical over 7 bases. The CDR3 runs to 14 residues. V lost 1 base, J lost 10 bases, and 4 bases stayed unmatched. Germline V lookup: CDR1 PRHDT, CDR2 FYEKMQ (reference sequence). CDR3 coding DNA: TGTGCCAGCAGCTTAGCTCAGGGGGGCTCACCCCTCCACTTT. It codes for CASSLAQGGSPLHF.

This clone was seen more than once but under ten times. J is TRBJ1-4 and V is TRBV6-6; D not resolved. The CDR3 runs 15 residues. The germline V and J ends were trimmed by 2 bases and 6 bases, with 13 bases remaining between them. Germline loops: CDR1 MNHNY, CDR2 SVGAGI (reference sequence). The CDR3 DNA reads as TGTGCCAGCAGTTACAAATCAGTGTCGGATGAAAAACTGTTTTTT. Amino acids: CASSYKSVSDEKLFF.

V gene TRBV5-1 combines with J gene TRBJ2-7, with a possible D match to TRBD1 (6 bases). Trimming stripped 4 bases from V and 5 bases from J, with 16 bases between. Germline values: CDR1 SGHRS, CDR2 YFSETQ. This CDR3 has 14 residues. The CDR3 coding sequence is TGCGCCAGCAGCGCGGAGCCCAGGGGAGACGAGCAGTACTTC. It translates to CASSAEPRGDEQYF.